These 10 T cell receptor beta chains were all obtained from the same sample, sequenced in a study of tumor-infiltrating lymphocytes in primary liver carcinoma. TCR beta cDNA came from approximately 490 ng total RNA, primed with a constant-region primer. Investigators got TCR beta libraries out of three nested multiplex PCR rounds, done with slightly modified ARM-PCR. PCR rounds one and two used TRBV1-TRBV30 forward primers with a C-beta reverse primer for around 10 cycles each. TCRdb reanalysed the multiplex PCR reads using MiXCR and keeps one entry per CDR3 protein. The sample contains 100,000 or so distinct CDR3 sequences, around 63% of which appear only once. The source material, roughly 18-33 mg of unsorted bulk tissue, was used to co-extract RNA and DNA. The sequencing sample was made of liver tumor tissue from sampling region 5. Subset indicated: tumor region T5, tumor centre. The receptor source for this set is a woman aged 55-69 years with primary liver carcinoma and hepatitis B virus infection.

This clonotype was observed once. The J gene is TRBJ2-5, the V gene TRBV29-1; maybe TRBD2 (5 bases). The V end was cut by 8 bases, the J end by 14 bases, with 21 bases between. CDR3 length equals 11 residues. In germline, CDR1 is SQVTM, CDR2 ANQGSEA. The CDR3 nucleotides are TGCAGCACTAGAGTTGGAGAGCCGGGATACTTC. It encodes CSTRVGEPGYF.

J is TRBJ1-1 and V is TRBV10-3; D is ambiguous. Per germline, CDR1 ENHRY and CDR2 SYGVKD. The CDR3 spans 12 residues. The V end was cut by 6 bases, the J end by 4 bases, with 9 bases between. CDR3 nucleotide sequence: TGTGCCATCAGCATTGACGCCACTGAAGCTTTCTTT. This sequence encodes CAISIDATEAFF.

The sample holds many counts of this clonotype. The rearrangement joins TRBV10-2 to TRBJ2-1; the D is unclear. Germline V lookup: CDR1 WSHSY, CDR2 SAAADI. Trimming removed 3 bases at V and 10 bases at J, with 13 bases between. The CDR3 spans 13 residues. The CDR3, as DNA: TGCGCCAGCAGTGACCTCCCCTTGAGGGAGCAGTTCTTC. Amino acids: CASSDLPLREQFF.

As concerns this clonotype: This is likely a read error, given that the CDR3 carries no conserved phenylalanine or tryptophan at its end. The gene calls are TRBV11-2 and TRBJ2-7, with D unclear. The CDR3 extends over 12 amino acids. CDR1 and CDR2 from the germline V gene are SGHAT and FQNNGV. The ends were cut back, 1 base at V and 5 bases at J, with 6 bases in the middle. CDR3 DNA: TGTGCCAGCAGCTTAGGGATAAACGAGCAGTACCTC. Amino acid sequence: CASSLGINEQYL.

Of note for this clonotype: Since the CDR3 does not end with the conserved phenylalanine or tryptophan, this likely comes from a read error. The CDR3 is CASSLSSGTTEAFS. Written as DNA, the CDR3 is TGTGCCAGCAGCTTAAGTTCGGGGACCACTGAAGCTTTCTCC. The chain employs TRBV7-9 and TRBJ1-1; TRBD1 might be the D (5 bases). Germline CDR1 is SEHNR and CDR2 is FQNEAQ (reference sequence). CDR3 length: 14 amino acids. Trimming shortened V by 2 bases and J by 4 bases, and 11 bases separated the two germline ends.

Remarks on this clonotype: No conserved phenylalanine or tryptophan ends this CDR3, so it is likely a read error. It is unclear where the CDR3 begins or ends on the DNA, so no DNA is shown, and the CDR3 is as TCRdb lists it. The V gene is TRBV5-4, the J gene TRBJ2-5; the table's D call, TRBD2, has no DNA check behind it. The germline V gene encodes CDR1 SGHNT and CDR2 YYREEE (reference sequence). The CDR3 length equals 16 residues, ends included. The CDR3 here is CASSSQGLAEQETQHL.

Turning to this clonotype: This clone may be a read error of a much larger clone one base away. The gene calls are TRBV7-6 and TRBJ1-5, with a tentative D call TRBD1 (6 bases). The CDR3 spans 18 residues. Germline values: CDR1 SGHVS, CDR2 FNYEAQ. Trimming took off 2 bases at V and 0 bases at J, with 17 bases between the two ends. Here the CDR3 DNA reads TGTGCCAGCAGCTTATCTCCCGCTGTCAGGGGTAGCAATCAGCCCCAGCATTTT. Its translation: CASSLSPAVRGSNQPQHF.

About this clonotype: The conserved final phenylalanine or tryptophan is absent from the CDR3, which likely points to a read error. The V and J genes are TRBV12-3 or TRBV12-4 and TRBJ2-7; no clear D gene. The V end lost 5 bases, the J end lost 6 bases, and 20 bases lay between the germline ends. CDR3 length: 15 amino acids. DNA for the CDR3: TGTGCCAGCAGTAAAGGAACCGGGCCACCCTGCGAGCAGTACTCC. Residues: CASSKGTGPPCEQYS.

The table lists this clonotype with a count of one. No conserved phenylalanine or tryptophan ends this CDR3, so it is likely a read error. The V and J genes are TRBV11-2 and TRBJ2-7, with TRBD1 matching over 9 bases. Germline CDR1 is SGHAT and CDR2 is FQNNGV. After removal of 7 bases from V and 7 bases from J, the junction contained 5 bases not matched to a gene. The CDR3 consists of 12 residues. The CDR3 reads CASNRTGEEQYL. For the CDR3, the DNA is TGTGCCAGCAACCGGACAGGGGAAGAGCAGTACTTA.

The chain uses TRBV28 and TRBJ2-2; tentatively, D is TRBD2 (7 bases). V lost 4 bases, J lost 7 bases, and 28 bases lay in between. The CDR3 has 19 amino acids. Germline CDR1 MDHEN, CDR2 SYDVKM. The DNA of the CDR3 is TGTGCCAGCAGTTCCTTACCCAGGGCGGGGGCCCTCGGGGGCGGGGAGCTGTTTTTT. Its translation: CASSSLPRAGALGGGELFF.